Described below is a single T cell receptor (beta chain) sequence and its context. The target antigen is unknown. This sample was included in a study of cytomegalovirus exposure and HLA in healthy donors. With V trimmed by 0 bases and J by 4 bases, 3 bases remained unmatched. The CDR3 runs to 15 residues. Per germline, CDR1 MDHEN and CDR2 SYDVKM. PCR employed 60 Vbeta and 13 Jbeta primers. The data were produced by immunoSEQ multiplex PCR, yet TCRdb's version contains in-frame clones alone and is incomplete. The data hold 83,000 or so clones, with around four fifths observed a single time. Notes on the study in general: When analyzed later, a missense DCLRE1C variant was found to be linked to TCR beta V- and J-gene trimming.

The clonotype comes from a man aged 30 to 39 in good health and CMV-seropositive. The sample taken for sequencing was PBMCs. The chain joins TRBV28 to TRBJ1-1; 9 bases agree with TRBD1. CDR3 nucleotides: TGTGCCAGCAGTTTATGGACAGGGGGTCGCACTGAAGCTTTCTTT. Protein sequence: CASSLWTGGRTEAFF.